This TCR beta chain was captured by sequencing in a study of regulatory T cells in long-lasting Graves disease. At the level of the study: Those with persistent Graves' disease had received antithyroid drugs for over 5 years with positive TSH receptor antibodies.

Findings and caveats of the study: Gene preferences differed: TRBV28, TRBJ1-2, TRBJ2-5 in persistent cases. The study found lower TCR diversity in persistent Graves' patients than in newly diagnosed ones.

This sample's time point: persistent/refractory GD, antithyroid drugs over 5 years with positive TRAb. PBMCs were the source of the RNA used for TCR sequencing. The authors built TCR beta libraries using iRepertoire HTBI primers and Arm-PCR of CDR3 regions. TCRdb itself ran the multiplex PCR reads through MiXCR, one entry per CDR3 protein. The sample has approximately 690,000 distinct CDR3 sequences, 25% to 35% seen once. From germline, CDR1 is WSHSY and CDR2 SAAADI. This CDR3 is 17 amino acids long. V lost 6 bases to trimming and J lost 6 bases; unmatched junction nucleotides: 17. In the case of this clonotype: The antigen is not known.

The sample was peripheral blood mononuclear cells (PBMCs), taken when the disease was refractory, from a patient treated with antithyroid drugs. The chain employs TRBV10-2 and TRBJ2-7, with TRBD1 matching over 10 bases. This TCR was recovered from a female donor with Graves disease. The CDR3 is CASSTGTGALSGGEQYF. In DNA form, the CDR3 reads TGCGCCAGCAGCACCGGGACAGGGGCCTTGTCGGGGGGCGAGCAGTACTTC.